The 7 T cell receptor beta chains reported below all come from one sample, sequenced in a study of PD-1 blockade in classical Hodgkin lymphoma. Time point given: cycle 4 day 1 (C4D1), after 5 to 7 weeks of nivolumab. The patients all showed relapse after autologous stem cell transplantation, while their brentuximab vedotin exposure varied. Isolated CD8+ T cells were derived from thawed PBMCs through magnetic negative selection. Clones were sequenced by immunoSEQ multiplex PCR, and TCRdb holds only the in-frame ones, with some missing. The sample lists about 20,000 clones; 88% were seen once. Sequences were derived from CD8+ T cells from blood, sampled before the fourth cycle of nivolumab. The origin of the receptors is a human donor with classical Hodgkin lymphoma.

V usage is TRBV11-2 and J usage is TRBJ2-2; 10 bases are shared with TRBD2. J gave up 5 bases and V 0 bases, and 9 bases lay outside the gene matches. Germline CDR1 and CDR2: SGHAT and FQNNGV. The CDR3 consists of 18 residues. CDR3 sequence reads: CASSLERRTSGETGELFF. Written as DNA, the CDR3 is TGTGCCAGCAGCTTAGAGAGAAGGACTAGCGGAGAAACCGGGGAGCTGTTTTTT.

Only one count was recorded for this clone. CDR3 DNA sequence: TGTGCCAGCAGTTTCACGCGGGGGCAGGCCGTGCCCTACGAGCAGTACTTC. Protein product: CASSFTRGQAVPYEQYF. The chain employs TRBV27 and TRBJ2-7; D perhaps matches TRBD2 (7 bases). Trimming took off 3 bases at V and 2 bases at J, with 20 bases between the two ends. The germline CDR1 and CDR2 sequences are MNHEY and SMNVEV (reference sequence). CDR3 length: 17 residues.

V is TRBV29-1 and J is TRBJ2-7; 7 bases fit TRBD1. CDR3 size: 13 residues. With 7 bases clipped from V and 2 bases from J, the junction kept 8 bases outside the gene matches. Germline CDR1 SQVTM, CDR2 ANQGSEA. CDR3 nucleotide sequence: TGCAGCGGGACGACGACAGGGACCTACGAGCAGTACTTC. Translated, it gives CSGTTTGTYEQYF.

J is TRBJ2-5 and V is TRBV5-1; 8 bases map to TRBD1. Germline loops: CDR1 SGHRS, CDR2 YFSETQ. There are 17 residues in the CDR3. The V segment lost 0 bases and the J segment 5 bases; nucleotides outside the gene matches: 12. The CDR3 sequence: CASSLEVWTGFLETQYF. In DNA, the CDR3 is TGCGCCAGCAGCTTGGAAGTTTGGACAGGGTTCCTTGAGACCCAGTACTTC.

This chain links TRBV7-9 with TRBJ1-4; D is possibly TRBD1 (6 bases). The germline V gene encodes CDR1 SEHNR and CDR2 FQNEAQ (reference sequence). Between the trimmed V and J ends, which lost 0 bases and 7 bases, there was a span of 12 bases. CDR3 length: 15 residues. In DNA form, the CDR3 reads TGTGCCAGCAGCTTAGCGCGGACAGTGGGTGAAAAACTGTTTTTT. Translating it yields CASSLARTVGEKLFF.

The J gene is TRBJ2-2, the V gene TRBV11-2; D is ambiguous. In germline, CDR1 is SGHAT, CDR2 FQNNGV. Trimming left V 2 bases short and J 0 bases short, with 19 bases between. The CDR3 covers 19 residues. CDR3 DNA: TGTGCCAGCAGCTTAATGTCGTTGTTAACAGCTTCGAACACCGGGGAGCTGTTTTTT. It specifies CASSLMSLLTASNTGELFF.

This clone has a single count. This chain connects TRBV9 to TRBJ1-1; 8 bases match TRBD1. Germline values: CDR1 SGDLS, CDR2 YYNGEE. This CDR3 has 16 amino acids. The trim removed 0 bases at V and 4 bases at J, leaving 8 bases unmatched. The CDR3, as DNA: TGTGCCAGCAGCGTAGCCCTAAGAACAGGGGGCACTGAAGCTTTCTTT. Amino acid sequence: CASSVALRTGGTEAFF.